One and the same sample provided the 26 T cell receptor beta chains below, sequenced in a study of T cell changes during pregnancy in multiple sclerosis. Assay used: immunoSEQ multiplex PCR; TCRdb lists only in-frame clones, some missing. This sample has 45,000 to 65,000 clones, with more than 85% found just once. Sequences were derived from peripheral blood, sampled after pregnancy. These receptors were taken from a female donor in good health, enrolled as a control in a pregnancy study.

This clone came up once. V and J are TRBV6-1 and TRBJ2-1, with 14 bases lining up with TRBD2. This CDR3 comprises 16 residues. Germline values: CDR1 MNHNS, CDR2 SASEGT. Losses at the gene ends were 4 bases for V and 9 bases for J; bases not matched to a gene: 8. CDR3 region: CASSGGTTSGRGEQFF. As DNA, the CDR3 is TGTGCCAGCAGTGGGGGGACGACTAGCGGGAGGGGTGAGCAGTTCTTC.

CDR3 in DNA: TGTGCCCTTGGAACTAGCGAAAACAATGAGCAGTTCTTC. This translates into CALGTSENNEQFF. The chain combines TRBV11-3 with TRBJ2-1; 7 bases are a match to TRBD2. Germline V gene sequence: CDR1 SGHNT, CDR2 YENEEA. Trimming at V came to 11 bases and at J to 5 bases, leaving 9 bases not matched to a gene. The CDR3 extends over 13 amino acids.

The rearrangement uses TRBV7-2 and TRBJ2-7; maybe TRBD1 (6 bases). Germline V gene data show CDR1 as SGHTA and CDR2 as FQGNSA. CDR3 size: 15 residues. Trimming took 4 bases from V and 7 from J, leaving 20 bases between them. The DNA for the CDR3 is TGTGCCAGCAGCTCAGTCCCGGACAGCCTGGGGGAGCAGTACTTC. Translating it yields CASSSVPDSLGEQYF.

The rearrangement uses TRBV5-6 and TRBJ2-7; D unclear. Per the germline V gene, CDR1 is SGHDT and CDR2 is YYEEEE. CDR3 length: 12 residues. V was cut by 3 bases and J by 4 bases, with 8 bases left in between. Here the CDR3 reads CASSSGDYEQYF. DNA of the CDR3: TGTGCCAGCAGCTCCGGAGATTACGAGCAGTACTTC.

The rearrangement joins TRBV13 to TRBJ2-7; D may be TRBD1 (6 bases). The CDR3 runs to 17 residues. V lost 6 bases and J lost 2, with 23 bases in between. Germline-derived CDR1 and CDR2 are PRHDT and FYEKMQ (reference sequence). The CDR3 region is CASRSLGAGLKAYEQYF. CDR3 DNA: TGTGCCAGCAGATCCCTGGGGGCAGGGCTAAAGGCCTACGAGCAGTACTTC. The full variable domain, with the rest looked up from reference TRBV13 and TRBJ2-7, is AAGVIQSPRHLIKEKRETATLKCYPIPRHDTVYWYQQGPGQDPQFLISFYEKMQSDKGSIPDRFSAQQFSDYHSELNMSSLELGDSALYFCASRSLGAGLKAYEQYFGPGTRLTVT.

This clone is a singleton in its sample. V and J are TRBV10-3 and TRBJ2-1; weak D call: TRBD2 (6 bases). The V gene's germline CDR1 is ENHRY and CDR2 SYGVKD. CDR3 length: 17 residues. Trimming took off 0 bases at V and 0 bases at J, with 12 bases between the two ends. CDR3 sequence reads: CAISESVARDSYNEQFF. The CDR3, as DNA: TGTGCCATCAGTGAGTCGGTGGCGCGGGACTCCTACAATGAGCAGTTCTTC.

About this clone itself: The sample carries other DNA sequences with the same CDR3. V is TRBV29-1 and J is TRBJ1-1, with no clear D. This CDR3 comprises 12 residues. Trimming took off 4 bases at V and 1 base at J, with 7 bases between the two ends. Germline V gene sequence: CDR1 SQVTM, CDR2 ANQGSEA. The chain's CDR3 is CSVGSGNTEAFF. The CDR3 DNA is TGCAGCGTTGGTTCGGGGAACACTGAAGCTTTCTTT.

In DNA form, the CDR3 reads TGTGCCAGCAGGGGGGACAGGTTAGGGGCCCAGCATTTT. It is translated as CASRGDRLGAQHF. The V and J genes are TRBV2 and TRBJ1-5; TRBD1 aligns across 8 bases. V shed 6 bases, J shed 11 bases, and the junction held 9 bases outside the gene matches. This CDR3 has 13 amino acids. From germline, CDR1 is SNHLY and CDR2 FYNNEI.

This clone was found a few times. The rearrangement uses TRBV30 and TRBJ1-2; 8 positions match TRBD1. Germline-derived CDR1 and CDR2 are GTSNPN and SVGIG (reference sequence). The CDR3 contains 14 residues. With V trimmed by 3 bases and J by 5 bases, 8 bases remained unmatched. CDR3: CAWRPGGGVYGYTF. In DNA form, the CDR3 reads TGTGCCTGGAGGCCAGGGGGCGGGGTATATGGCTACACCTTC.

In this sample, this clone turned up a few times. The chain recombines TRBV9 with TRBJ2-1; TRBD2 matches 8 bases. Germline values: CDR1 SGDLS, CDR2 YYNGEE. Losses at the gene ends were 0 bases for V and 3 bases for J; bases not matched to a gene: 8. The CDR3 is 17 amino acids. The CDR3 DNA reads as TGTGCCAGCAGCGTAGCCGGGGGGGGAAGCGTCTACAATGAGCAGTTCTTC. Translation gives CASSVAGGGSVYNEQFF. Drawing the rest from reference TRBV9 and TRBJ2-1, the complete variable domain is DSGVTQTPKHLITATGQRVTLRCSPRSGDLSVYWYQQSLDQGLQFLIQYYNGEERAKGNILERFSAQQFPDLHSELNLSSLELGDSALYFCASSVAGGGSVYNEQFFGPGTRLTVL.

The CDR3 DNA follows: TGTGCCAGCAGCTTAGGGGCACGCACTGAAGCTTTCTTT. Translated: CASSLGARTEAFF. This chain uses TRBV11-3 with TRBJ1-1, with D unresolved. In germline, CDR1 is SGHNT, CDR2 YENEEA. This CDR3 is built from 13 residues. V was cut by 1 base and J by 4 bases, with 7 bases left in between.

This chain connects TRBV13 to TRBJ2-5; D is uncertain. From germline, CDR1 is PRHDT and CDR2 FYEKMQ (reference sequence). With 3 bases removed from V and 0 bases from J, the gap between germline ends came to 5 bases. The CDR3 contains 13 residues. CDR3 residues: CASSFGHQETQYF. For the CDR3, the DNA is TGTGCCAGCAGCTTTGGCCACCAAGAGACCCAGTACTTC.

This chain links TRBV10-3 with TRBJ2-5, with 9 bases that match TRBD2. CDR1 and CDR2 from the germline V gene are ENHRY and SYGVKD. V gave up 5 bases and J gave up 2 bases; unmatched junction bases: 3. The CDR3 runs 14 residues. The CDR3 DNA is TGTGCCATCAGTCAGCGGGGGGATCAAGAGACCCAGTACTTC. Its translation is CAISQRGDQETQYF.

V gene TRBV6-6 combines with J gene TRBJ1-5; D unresolved. CDR1 MNHNY and CDR2 SVGAGI come from the germline V gene (reference sequence). The CDR3 consists of 14 residues. V was cut by 2 bases and J by 8 bases, with 13 bases left in between. This CDR3 is CASSYAAVKEPQHF. The CDR3 DNA follows: TGTGCCAGCAGTTACGCGGCGGTGAAGGAGCCCCAGCATTTT.

The rearrangement uses TRBV14 and TRBJ2-3, with D perhaps matching TRBD1 (6 bases). There are 16 residues in the CDR3. Deletions cut 0 bases from V and 4 bases from J, with 14 bases between. CDR1 is SGHDN, CDR2 FVKESK, per germline. The CDR3 loop is CASSQDFRGSADTQYF. In DNA form, the CDR3 reads TGTGCCAGCAGCCAAGATTTCAGGGGCTCTGCAGATACGCAGTATTTT.

CDR3 region: CASSVVESMNTEAFF. CDR3 DNA sequence: TGTGCCAGCAGCGTAGTAGAGAGTATGAACACTGAAGCTTTCTTT. The V gene is TRBV9, the J gene TRBJ1-1, with D hard to call. Trimming pared 0 bases from V and 0 bases from J, leaving 9 bases between. The CDR3 is 15 amino acids. CDR1 SGDLS and CDR2 YYNGEE come from the germline V gene.

In its sample, this clone was seen many times. The chain recombines TRBV9 with TRBJ1-2; 7 bases fit TRBD1. The CDR3 consists of 14 residues. Per germline, CDR1 SGDLS and CDR2 YYNGEE. V dropped 4 bases and J dropped 3; count of bases not matched to a gene: 6. The CDR3 region has the DNA TGTGCCAGCAGCTTTGGACAGGCGGACTATGGCTACACCTTC. Its translation: CASSFGQADYGYTF.

This clone has just one count. The chain joins TRBV23-1 to TRBJ2-2; 7 positions match TRBD1. TRBV23-1 is given ORF status, its function remaining uncertain. CDR3 length equals 16 residues. V lost 0 bases to trimming and J lost 2 bases; unmatched junction nucleotides: 3. In DNA, the CDR3 is TGCGCCAGCAGTCAATCGGACAGGATCAACACCGGGGAGCTGTTTTTT. This encodes CASSQSDRINTGELFF.

This clone was seen a single time. This rearrangement joins TRBV6-6 to TRBJ2-7; 8 bases fit TRBD2. Germline lookup yields CDR1 MNHNY and CDR2 SVGAGI (reference sequence). The length of the CDR3 is 14 residues. V was pared by 6 bases and J by 3 bases, with 7 bases of the junction left unmatched. As DNA, the CDR3 is TGTGCCAGCAGCAGGAGCGGGGGCTTCTACGAGCAGTACTTC. It yields the protein CASSRSGGFYEQYF.

The chain joins TRBV14 to TRBJ1-1, with D perhaps TRBD1 (6 bases). V lost 1 base and J lost 0, with 12 bases in between. CDR1 is SGHDN, CDR2 FVKESK, per germline. This CDR3 has 16 residues. Written as DNA, the CDR3 is TGTGCCAGCAGCCAAGCGCCGGACAGACTGAACACTGAAGCTTTCTTT. Translation: CASSQAPDRLNTEAFF.

This rearrangement joins TRBV11-3 to TRBJ2-2; 9 bases align to TRBD1. Germline V lookup: CDR1 SGHNT, CDR2 YENEEA. This CDR3 contains 18 residues. Losses at the gene ends were 5 bases for V and 5 bases for J; bases not matched to a gene: 15. For the CDR3, the DNA is TGTGCCAGCAGCCCGGGACAGGGAAGTAGGTCGGGTACCGGGGAGCTGTTTTTT. Residues: CASSPGQGSRSGTGELFF.

CDR3 sequence (DNA): TGTGCCAGCAGCTTGTATCAGGGAAAGCAAGAGACCCAGTACTTC. The encoded protein is CASSLYQGKQETQYF. The V gene is TRBV5-6, the J gene TRBJ2-5; TRBD1 might be the D (5 bases). V lost 1 base and J lost 2, with 12 bases in between. CDR1 SGHDT and CDR2 YYEEEE come from the germline V gene. The CDR3 runs to 15 residues.

The chain joins TRBV15 to TRBJ1-5; D unresolved. V was clipped by 7 bases and J by 0 bases, with 13 bases between them. The CDR3 sequence is 15 residues long. The V gene's germline CDR1 is LNHNV and CDR2 YYDKDF (reference sequence). The CDR3 sequence is CATTLGPISNQPQHF. The CDR3 coding sequence is TGTGCCACCACCCTGGGCCCGATTAGCAATCAGCCCCAGCATTTT.

The chain uses TRBV19 and TRBJ2-2, with a possible D match to TRBD1 (7 bases). This CDR3 contains 14 residues. V lost 6 bases and J 1 base, leaving 9 bases between the germline ends. Germline CDR1 LNHDA, CDR2 SQIVND (reference sequence). The CDR3 DNA reads TGTGCCAGTAGGCAGGGGGGGAACACCGGGGAGCTGTTTTTT. This sequence encodes CASRQGGNTGELFF. Drawing the rest from reference TRBV19 and TRBJ2-2, the complete variable domain is DGGITQSPKYLFRKEGQNVTLSCEQNLNHDAMYWYRQDPGQGLRLIYYSQIVNDFQKGDIAEGYSVSREKKESFPLTVTSAQKNPTAFYLCASRQGGNTGELFFGEGSRLTVL.

The V call is TRBV15, the J call TRBJ2-2; 9 nucleotides agree with TRBD2. The CDR3 runs to 17 residues. Germline V gives CDR1 LNHNV, CDR2 YYDKDF (reference sequence). Germline trimming cut 1 base from V and 4 bases from J; bases unmatched to any gene: 7. This chain's CDR3 is CATSRAQLAGITGELFF. DNA of the CDR3: TGTGCCACCAGCAGAGCCCAGCTAGCGGGGATCACCGGGGAGCTGTTTTTT.

The rearrangement joins TRBV6-1 to TRBJ2-7; tentative D call: TRBD2 (5 bases). V dropped 0 bases and J dropped 5 bases, with 17 bases sitting between them. Per the germline V gene, CDR1 is MNHNS and CDR2 is SASEGT. This CDR3 region has 16 residues. The CDR3 sequence: CASSEAPLPRRHEQYF. In DNA form, the CDR3 reads TGTGCCAGCAGTGAAGCGCCTTTACCCCGGAGGCACGAGCAGTACTTC.